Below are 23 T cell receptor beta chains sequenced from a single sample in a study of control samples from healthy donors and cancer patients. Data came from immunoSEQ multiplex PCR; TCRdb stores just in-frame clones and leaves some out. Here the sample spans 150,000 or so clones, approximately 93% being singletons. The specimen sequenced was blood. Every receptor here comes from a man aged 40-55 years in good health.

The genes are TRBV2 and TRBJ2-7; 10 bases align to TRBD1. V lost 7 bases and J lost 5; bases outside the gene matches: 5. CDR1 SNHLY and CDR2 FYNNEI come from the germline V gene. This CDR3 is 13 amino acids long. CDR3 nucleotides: TGTGCCAGCATCCCGGACAGGGGGAACGAGCAGTACTTC. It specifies CASIPDRGNEQYF. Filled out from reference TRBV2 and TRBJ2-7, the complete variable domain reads EPEVTQTPSHQVTQMGQEVILRCVPISNHLYFYWYRQILGQKVEFLVSFYNNEISEKSEIFDDQFSVERPDGSNFTLKIRSTKLEDSAMYFCASIPDRGNEQYFGPGTRLTVT.

The CDR3 here is CASSLTGTLEQYF. The CDR3 DNA sequence: TGTGCCAGCAGTCTCACCGGAACCCTCGAGCAGTACTTC. This chain uses TRBV6-2 or TRBV6-3 with TRBJ2-7; D remains unclear. Germline loops: CDR1 MNHEY, CDR2 SVGEGT. The CDR3 length is 13 residues. V lost 5 bases to trimming and J lost 6 bases, with 14 bases between them.

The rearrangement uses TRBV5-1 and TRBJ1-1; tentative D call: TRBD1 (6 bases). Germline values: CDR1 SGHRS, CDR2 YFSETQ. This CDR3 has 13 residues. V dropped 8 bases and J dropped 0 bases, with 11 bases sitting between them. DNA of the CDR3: TGCGCCAGTACGGACAGCCTGAACACTGAAGCTTTCTTT. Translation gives CASTDSLNTEAFF. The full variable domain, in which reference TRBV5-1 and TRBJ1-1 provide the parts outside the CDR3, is KAGVTQTPRYLIKTRGQQVTLSCSPISGHRSVSWYQQTPGQGLQFLFEYFSETQRNKGNFPGRFSGRQFSNSRSEMNVSTLELGDSALYLCASTDSLNTEAFFGQGTRLTVV.

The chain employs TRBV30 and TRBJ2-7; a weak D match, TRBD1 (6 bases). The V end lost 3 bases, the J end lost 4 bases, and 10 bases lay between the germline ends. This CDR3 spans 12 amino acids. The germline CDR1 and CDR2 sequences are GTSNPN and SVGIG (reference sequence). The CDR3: CAWSRGGYEQYF. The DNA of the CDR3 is TGTGCCTGGAGCAGGGGTGGATACGAGCAGTACTTC.

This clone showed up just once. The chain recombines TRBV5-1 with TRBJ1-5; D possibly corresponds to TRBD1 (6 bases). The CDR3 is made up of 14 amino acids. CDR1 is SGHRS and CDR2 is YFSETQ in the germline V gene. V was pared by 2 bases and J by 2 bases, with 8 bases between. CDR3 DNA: TGCGCCAGCAGCTTTAGGGGGGGCAATCAGCCCCAGCATTTT. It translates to CASSFRGGNQPQHF.

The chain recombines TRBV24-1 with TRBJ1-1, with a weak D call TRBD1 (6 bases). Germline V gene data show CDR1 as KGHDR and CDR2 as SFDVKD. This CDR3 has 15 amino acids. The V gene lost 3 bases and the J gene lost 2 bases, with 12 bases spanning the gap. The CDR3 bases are TGTGCCACCAGTGATCCCAGGGGAGGAAACACTGAAGCTTTCTTT. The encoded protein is CATSDPRGGNTEAFF.

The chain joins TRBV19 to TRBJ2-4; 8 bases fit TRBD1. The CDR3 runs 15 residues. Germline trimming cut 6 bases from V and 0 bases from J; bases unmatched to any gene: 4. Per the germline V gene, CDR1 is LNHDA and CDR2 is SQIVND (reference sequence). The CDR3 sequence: CASRDRALAKNIQYF. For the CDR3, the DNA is TGTGCCAGTAGGGACAGGGCATTAGCCAAAAACATTCAGTACTTC.

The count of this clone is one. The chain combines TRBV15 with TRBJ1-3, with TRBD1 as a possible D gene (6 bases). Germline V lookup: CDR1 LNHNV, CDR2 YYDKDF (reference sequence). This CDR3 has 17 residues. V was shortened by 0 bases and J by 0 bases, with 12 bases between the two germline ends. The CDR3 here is CATSRDAGAGSGNTIYF. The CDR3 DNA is TGTGCCACCAGCAGAGATGCAGGGGCCGGCTCTGGAAACACCATATATTTT.

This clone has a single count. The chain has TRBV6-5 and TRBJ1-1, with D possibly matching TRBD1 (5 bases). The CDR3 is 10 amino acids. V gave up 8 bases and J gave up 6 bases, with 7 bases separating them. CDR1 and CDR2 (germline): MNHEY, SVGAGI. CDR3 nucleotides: TGTGCCAGCTGGGGCTCTGAAGCTTTCTTT. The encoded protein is CASWGSEAFF.

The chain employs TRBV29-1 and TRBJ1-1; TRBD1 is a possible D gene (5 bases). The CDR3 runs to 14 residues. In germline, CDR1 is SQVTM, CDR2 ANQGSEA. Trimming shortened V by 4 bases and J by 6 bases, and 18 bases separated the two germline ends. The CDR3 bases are TGCAGCGTTGGTCGGGTAGGCCAAGGGGCTGAAGCTTTCTTT. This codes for CSVGRVGQGAEAFF. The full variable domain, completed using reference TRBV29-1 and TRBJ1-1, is SAVISQKPSRDICQRGTSLTIQCQVDSQVTMMFWYRQQPGQSLTLIATANQGSEATYESGFVIDKFPISRPNLTFSTLTVSNMSPEDSSIYLCSVGRVGQGAEAFFGQGTRLTVV.

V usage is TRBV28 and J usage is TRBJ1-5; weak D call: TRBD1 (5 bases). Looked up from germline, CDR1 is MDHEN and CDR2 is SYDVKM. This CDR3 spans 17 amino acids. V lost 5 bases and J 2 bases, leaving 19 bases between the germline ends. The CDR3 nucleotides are TGTGCCAGCAGTCGGGACGGCTCGGGGGGTGGCAATCAGCCCCAGCATTTT. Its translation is CASSRDGSGGGNQPQHF.

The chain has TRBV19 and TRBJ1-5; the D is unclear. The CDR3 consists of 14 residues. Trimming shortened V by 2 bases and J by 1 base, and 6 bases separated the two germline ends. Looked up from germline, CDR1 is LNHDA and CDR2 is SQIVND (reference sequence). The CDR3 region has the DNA TGTGCCAGTAGTATATACCGCAGCAATCAGCCCCAGCATTTT. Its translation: CASSIYRSNQPQHF.

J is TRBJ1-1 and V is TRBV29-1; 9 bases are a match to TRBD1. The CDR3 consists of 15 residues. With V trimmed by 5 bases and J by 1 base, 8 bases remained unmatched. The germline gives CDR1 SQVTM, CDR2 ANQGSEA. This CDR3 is CSVPRTGAPNTEAFF. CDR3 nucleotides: TGCAGCGTTCCGCGGACAGGGGCCCCGAACACTGAAGCTTTCTTT. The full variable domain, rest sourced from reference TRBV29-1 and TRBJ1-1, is SAVISQKPSRDICQRGTSLTIQCQVDSQVTMMFWYRQQPGQSLTLIATANQGSEATYESGFVIDKFPISRPNLTFSTLTVSNMSPEDSSIYLCSVPRTGAPNTEAFFGQGTRLTVV.

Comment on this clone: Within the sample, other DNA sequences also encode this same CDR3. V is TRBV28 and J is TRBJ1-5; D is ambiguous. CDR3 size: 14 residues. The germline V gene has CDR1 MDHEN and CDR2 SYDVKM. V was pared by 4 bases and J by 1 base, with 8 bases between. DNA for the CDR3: TGTGCCAGCAGTTCCCCGAGCAGCAATCAGCCCCAGCATTTT. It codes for CASSSPSSNQPQHF.

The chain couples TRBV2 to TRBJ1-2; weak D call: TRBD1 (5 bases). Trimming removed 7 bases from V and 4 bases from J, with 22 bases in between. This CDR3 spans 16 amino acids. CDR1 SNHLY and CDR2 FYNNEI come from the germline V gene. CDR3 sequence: CASTPKGQGGIYGYTF. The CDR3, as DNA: TGTGCCAGCACCCCCAAGGGGCAGGGCGGAATCTATGGCTACACCTTC.

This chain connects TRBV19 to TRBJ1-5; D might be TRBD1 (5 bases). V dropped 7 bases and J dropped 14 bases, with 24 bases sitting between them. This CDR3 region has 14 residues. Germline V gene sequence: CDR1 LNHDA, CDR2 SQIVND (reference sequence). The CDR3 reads CASMAGTFLSVKHF. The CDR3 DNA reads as TGTGCCAGTATGGCCGGGACCTTTTTATCCGTTAAGCATTTT. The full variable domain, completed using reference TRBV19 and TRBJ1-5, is DGGITQSPKYLFRKEGQNVTLSCEQNLNHDAMYWYRQDPGQGLRLIYYSQIVNDFQKGDIAEGYSVSREKKESFPLTVTSAQKNPTAFYLCASMAGTFLSVKHFGDGTRLSIL.

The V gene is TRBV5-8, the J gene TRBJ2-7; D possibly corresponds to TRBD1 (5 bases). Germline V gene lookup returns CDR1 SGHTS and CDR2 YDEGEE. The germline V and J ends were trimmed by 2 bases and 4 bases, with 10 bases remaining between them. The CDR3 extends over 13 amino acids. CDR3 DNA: TGTGCCAGCAGCTTCAGGGTGAGTTACGAGCAGTACTTC. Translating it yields CASSFRVSYEQYF.

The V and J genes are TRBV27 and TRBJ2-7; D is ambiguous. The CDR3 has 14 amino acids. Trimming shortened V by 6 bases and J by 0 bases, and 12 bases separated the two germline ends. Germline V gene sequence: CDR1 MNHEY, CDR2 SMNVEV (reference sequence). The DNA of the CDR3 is TGTGCCAGCAGCCCAGGTAGCAGCTCCTACGAGCAGTACTTC. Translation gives CASSPGSSSYEQYF.

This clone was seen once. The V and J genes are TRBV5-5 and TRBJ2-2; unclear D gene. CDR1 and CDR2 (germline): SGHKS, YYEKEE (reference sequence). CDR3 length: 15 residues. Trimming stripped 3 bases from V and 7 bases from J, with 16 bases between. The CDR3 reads CASSYRAPDDGELFF. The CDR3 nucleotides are TGTGCCAGCAGCTACCGGGCCCCCGATGACGGGGAGCTGTTTTTT.

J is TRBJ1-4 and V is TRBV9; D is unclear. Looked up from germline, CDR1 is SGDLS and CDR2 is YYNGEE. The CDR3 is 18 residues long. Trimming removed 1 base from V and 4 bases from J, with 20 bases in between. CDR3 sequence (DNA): TGTGCCAGCAGCGTAAGCCCCGGAGGGCGAAGGCGTAATGAAAAACTGTTTTTT. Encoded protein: CASSVSPGGRRRNEKLFF.

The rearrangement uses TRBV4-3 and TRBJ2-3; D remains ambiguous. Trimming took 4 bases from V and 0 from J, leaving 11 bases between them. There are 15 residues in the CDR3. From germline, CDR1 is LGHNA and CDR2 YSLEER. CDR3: CASSPKGASTDTQYF. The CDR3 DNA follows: TGCGCCAGCAGCCCGAAGGGCGCCAGCACAGATACGCAGTATTTT.

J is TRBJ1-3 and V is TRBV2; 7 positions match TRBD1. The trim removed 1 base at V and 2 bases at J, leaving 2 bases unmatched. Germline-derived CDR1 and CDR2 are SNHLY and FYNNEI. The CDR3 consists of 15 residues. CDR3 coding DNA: TGTGCCAGCAGTGAAGACAGGGGAACTGGAAACACCATATATTTT. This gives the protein CASSEDRGTGNTIYF.

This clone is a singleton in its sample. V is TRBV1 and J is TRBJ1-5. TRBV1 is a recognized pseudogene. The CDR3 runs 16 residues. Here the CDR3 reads CTSSRRGREGLEPQHF. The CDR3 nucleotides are TGCACCAGCAGCCGGCGAGGGAGGGAGGGTCTGGAGCCCCAGCATTTT.